The rows below give T cell receptor beta chains drawn from one sample of a study of response to subunit inactivated influenza vaccine. TCRdb recomputed calls from the RT-PCR reads with MiXCR, one row per CDR3 protein. The sample holds around 650,000 distinct CDR3 sequences, around 14% seen once. The sample consisted of PBMCs from blood, taken 11 to 12 days after vaccination. The receptors were gathered from a man aged 45-65 years who received an inactivated influenza vaccine. CDR3s leave out the opening cysteine and the closing phenylalanine or tryptophan. The order of the fields is V gene, J gene, CDR3 length, clone size, D gene, CDR3 protein. The D gene is left open where the match is weak. Part of the rows lack a size; the others show once, few, many or a class for expanded clones.

>TRBV29-1|TRBJ2-3|11|.|.
SVGTGGTDTQY
>TRBV30|TRBJ2-7|10|once|.
AWSRGPYEQY
>TRBV20-1|TRBJ2-3|13|few|TRBD2
SASRASGSTDTQY
>TRBV29-1|TRBJ2-1|14|many|.
SGVLGARIDYNEQF
>TRBV12-3/TRBV12-4|TRBJ2-3|16|.|TRBD2
ASSLGSSGGASTDTQY
>TRBV14|TRBJ2-4|12|few|TRBD2
ASSQGWGGNIQY
>TRBV11-2|TRBJ2-7|13|.|.
ASSYTQGSSYEQY
>TRBV12-3/TRBV12-4|TRBJ2-3|13|few|.
ASGETGTGTDTQY
>TRBV7-2|TRBJ1-5|13|.|.
ASSSTPGAGQPQH
>TRBV3-1|TRBJ1-3|14|.|.
ASSQGLWGAGNTIY
>TRBV30|TRBJ2-7|14|.|.
AGTRGLDSAPYEQY
>TRBV12-3/TRBV12-4|TRBJ2-2|12|many|TRBD1
ASSPRTGTGELF
>TRBV29-1|TRBJ2-5|10|many|.
SAFHGGETQY
>TRBV11-2|TRBJ2-5|13|many|.
ASSLDRGPGETQY
>TRBV30|TRBJ1-6|12|.|.
AWSEILSNSPLH
>TRBV30|TRBJ2-5|11|.|TRBD1
AWNRDRQETQY
>TRBV11-2|TRBJ2-1|13|many|TRBD1
ASSFGTGAYNEQF
>TRBV12-3/TRBV12-4|TRBJ2-1|11|few|.
ASSFTTSNEQF
>TRBV11-2|TRBJ2-1|11|many|.
ASSTTRDNEQF
>TRBV5-1|TRBJ2-3|11|few|.
ASSLRLSDTQY
>TRBV7-2|TRBJ2-1|12|.|TRBD1
ASSLDRGVHEQF
>TRBV12-3/TRBV12-4|TRBJ2-7|11|.|.
ASSLGTPSGQY
>TRBV5-1|TRBJ2-3|13|many|.
ASSQMGGSTDTQY
>TRBV11-3|TRBJ2-1|12|few|.
ASSPGLLNNEQF
>TRBV24-1|TRBJ2-1|13|.|TRBD2
ATSVSGRALDEQF
>TRBV4-3|TRBJ1-4|11|few|.
ASSQADNEKLF
>TRBV20-1|TRBJ1-1|11|few|.
SALREINTEAF
>TRBV7-2|TRBJ2-1|12|few|TRBD2
ASRSSGGLNEQF
>TRBV6-1|TRBJ2-4|16|.|TRBD2
ASSLLAGGPLAKNIQY
>TRBV7-9|TRBJ2-3|15|few|TRBD1
ASSPPGGTGTTDTQY
>TRBV12-3/TRBV12-4|TRBJ1-1|12|few|.
ASSQLLQGTEAF
>TRBV7-9|TRBJ1-1|11|.|.
ASSQALGGEAF